Presented here are 10 T cell receptor beta chains from one specimen sequenced in a study of chemoradiotherapy in HPV16-positive cancers. Data came from immunoSEQ multiplex PCR; TCRdb stores just in-frame clones and leaves some out. In the table there are roughly 70,000 clones, roughly 90% of which are singletons. The source was blood, collected from a patient who underwent chemoradiotherapy. These receptors were obtained from a human donor with HPV-associated anogenital cancer.

This clone was recorded a few times. The chain links TRBV6-1 to TRBJ1-2; maybe TRBD1 (5 bases). The CDR3 has 14 residues. V lost 10 bases and J lost 2, with 17 bases in between. Germline CDR1 is MNHNS and CDR2 is SASEGT. The CDR3 protein is CAIRLLQENYGYTF. The CDR3, as DNA: TGTGCCATCAGGTTGTTACAGGAGAACTATGGCTACACCTTC.

This chain joins TRBV19 and TRBJ1-1, with 10 nucleotides matching TRBD1. This CDR3 contains 14 residues. Germline assignment: CDR1 LNHDA and CDR2 SQIVND (reference sequence). With 4 bases clipped from V and 5 bases from J, the junction kept 4 bases outside the gene matches. CDR3 sequence (DNA): TGTGCCAGTAGTAAGACAGGGGGCAGAACTGAAGCTTTCTTT. This gives the protein CASSKTGGRTEAFF.

The chain is built from TRBV4-1 and TRBJ2-1, with unresolved D. The CDR3 has 12 residues. The ends were cut back, 1 base at V and 12 bases at J, with 10 bases in the middle. In germline, CDR1 is MGHRA, CDR2 YSYEKL. The CDR3 sequence is CASSQVGHGQFF. CDR3 DNA sequence: TGCGCCAGCAGCCAAGTAGGTCATGGGCAGTTCTTC.

This chain uses TRBV2 with TRBJ2-5; 11 bases fit TRBD1. Germline loops: CDR1 SNHLY, CDR2 FYNNEI. The J segment lost 5 bases and the V segment lost 6 bases, leaving 8 bases of the junction unmatched. The CDR3 is 15 amino acids. The CDR3 protein is CASRPRTGGRETQYF. CDR3 nucleotide sequence: TGTGCCAGCAGACCTAGGACAGGGGGCCGGGAGACCCAGTACTTC.

This clone showed up just once. This chain uses TRBV5-6 with TRBJ2-1, with D possibly being TRBD2 (7 bases). CDR1 SGHDT and CDR2 YYEEEE come from the germline V gene. The CDR3 loop spans 17 amino acids. V was trimmed by 0 bases and J by 3 bases, leaving 16 bases between them. This CDR3 reads CASSLGSSGGGYNEQFF. The CDR3 nucleotides are TGTGCCAGCAGCTTGGGTTCTAGCGGAGGGGGCTACAATGAGCAGTTCTTC.

This clone showed up just a few times. This chain links TRBV30 with TRBJ1-1; D gene unclear. Trimming took 2 bases from V and 2 from J, leaving 3 bases between them. The germline V gene encodes CDR1 GTSNPN and CDR2 SVGIG (reference sequence). This CDR3 spans 11 amino acids. In DNA, the CDR3 is TGTGCCTGGAGTTTTAACACTGAAGCTTTCTTT. Its translation: CAWSFNTEAFF.

The chain combines TRBV15 with TRBJ1-4; 9 bases map to TRBD1. The CDR3 is 17 residues long. CDR1 is LNHNV, CDR2 YYDKDF, per germline (reference sequence). J was trimmed by 8 bases and V by 0 bases; bases with no gene match: 10. The CDR3 region has the DNA TGTGCCACCAGCAGAGAGGGGGCCGGGACAGGGTTGGAAAAACTGTTTTTT. It specifies CATSREGAGTGLEKLFF. The variable domain in full, completed from reference TRBV15 and TRBJ1-4, reads DAMVIQNPRYQVTQFGKPVTLSCSQTLNHNVMYWYQQKSSQAPKLLFHYYDKDFNNEADTPDNFQSRRPNTSFCFLDIRSPGLGDTAMYLCATSREGAGTGLEKLFFGSGTQLSVL.

This chain joins TRBV7-2 and TRBJ1-5, with D unclear. V was cut by 5 bases and J by 2 bases, with 16 bases left in between. Germline assignment: CDR1 SGHTA and CDR2 FQGNSA. The CDR3 totals 16 residues. In DNA form, the CDR3 reads TGTGCCAGCAGCCGCCAATTGATGGAAGGCAATCAGCCCCAGCATTTT. Translating gives CASSRQLMEGNQPQHF. The full variable domain, its missing parts supplied by reference TRBV7-2 and TRBJ1-5, is GAGVSQSPSNKVTEKGKDVELRCDPISGHTALYWYRQSLGQGLEFLIYFQGNSAPDKSGLPSDRFSAERTGGSVSTLTIQRTQQEDSAVYLCASSRQLMEGNQPQHFGDGTRLSIL.

CDR3 in DNA: TGTGCCAGCGGGCAGGGCCATGAGCAGTTCTTC. It codes for CASGQGHEQFF. The rearrangement joins TRBV9 to TRBJ2-1, with D possibly TRBD1 on 5 matching bases. V lost 7 bases to trimming and J lost 8 bases, with 10 bases between them. The CDR3 spans 11 residues. Germline CDR1 SGDLS, CDR2 YYNGEE.

The gene calls are TRBV9 and TRBJ2-7; D remains ambiguous. This CDR3 has 12 amino acids. From germline, CDR1 is SGDLS and CDR2 YYNGEE. The V end lost 5 bases, the J end lost 4 bases, and 10 bases lay between the germline ends. The CDR3, as DNA: TGTGCCAGCAGTTCTGACACTTACGAGCAGTACTTC. Translated: CASSSDTYEQYF.